This is a list of T cell receptor beta chains from one sample in a study of blood T cell repertoires in COVID-19. The table came from immunoSEQ multiplex PCR; TCRdb's copy has only in-frame clones and leaves some out. The repertoire consists of over 50,000 clones, with roughly 90% occurring once and the leading ten covering approximately 15%. Sequencing was performed on peripheral blood. These receptors came from a human donor with active COVID-19. The donor label of this sample is uncertain. CDR3s leave out the opening cysteine and the closing phenylalanine or tryptophan. Not every row has a clone size; where given, it reads once, few, many or a size class.

once | TRBJ2-7 | TRBV5-1 | ASSSTGSYEQY
- | TRBJ2-2 | TRBV12-3/TRBV12-4 | ASSLRGTGELF
once | TRBJ2-7 | TRBV27 | ASRPGTTYEQY
once | TRBJ2-1 | TRBV10-1 | ASRPSGVPYNEQF
- | TRBJ1-1 | TRBV5-4 | ASSLTAGHTEAF
few | TRBJ2-7 | TRBV27 | ASSLSLAGYEQY
- | TRBJ2-7 | TRBV4-1 | ASSQDISIRGYEQY
few | TRBJ2-7 | TRBV5-6 | ASILSGDSSYEQY
- | TRBJ1-1 | TRBV18 | ASSRPGSNTEAF
- | TRBJ2-7 | TRBV5-1 | ASSPRQGKAYEQY
- | TRBJ2-2 | TRBV15 | ATSSPQGHTGELF
- | TRBJ2-1 | TRBV9 | ASSVEGALGSEQF
- | TRBJ1-4 | TRBV3-1/TRBV3-2 | ASSQGSPGQGGEKLF
- | TRBJ2-1 | TRBV18 | ASSPGLAGYNEQF
- | TRBJ2-5 | TRBV3-1/TRBV3-2 | ASSLRETQY
- | TRBJ2-3 | TRBV6-2/TRBV6-3 | ASSYSFVEGLLTDTQY
- | TRBJ2-1 | TRBV27 | ASGAGTSGRYNEQF
- | TRBJ1-2 | TRBV7-2 | ASSQTGSAWGYT
- | TRBJ2-7 | TRBV11-1 | ASSSFSGYSSYEQY
- | TRBJ2-5 | TRBV5-4 | ASSGTSGQETQY
- | TRBJ1-2 | TRBV4-3 | ASSQGGGRGGYT
- | TRBJ2-1 | TRBV7-2 | ASSSRGGPYNEQF
- | TRBJ2-3 | TRBV7-9 | ASRQPQGLRDTDTQY
once | TRBJ1-2 | TRBV19 | ASSRQGYGYT
- | TRBJ2-1 | TRBV6-6 | ATIPSATRNEQF
- | TRBJ2-3 | TRBV5-1 | ASILRQGDTQY
once | TRBJ2-1 | TRBV28 | ASSPRGSGGYNEQF
- | TRBJ1-1 | TRBV9 | ASSHTGLNTEAF
- | TRBJ1-4 | TRBV29-1 | SVDPGTGGEKLF
- | TRBJ1-1 | TRBV6-5 | ASSYSMVTGITEAF